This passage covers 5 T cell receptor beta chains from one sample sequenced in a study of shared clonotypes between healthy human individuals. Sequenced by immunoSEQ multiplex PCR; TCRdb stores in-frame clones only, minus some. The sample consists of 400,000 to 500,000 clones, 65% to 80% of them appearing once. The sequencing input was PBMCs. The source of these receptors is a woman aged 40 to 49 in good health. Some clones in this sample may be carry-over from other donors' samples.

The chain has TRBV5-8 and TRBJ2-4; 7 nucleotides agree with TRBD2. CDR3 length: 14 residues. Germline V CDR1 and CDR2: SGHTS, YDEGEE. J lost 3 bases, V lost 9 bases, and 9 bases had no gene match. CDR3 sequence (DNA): TGTGCCACCAAAACTCTAGCGGTCAAAAACATTCAGTACTTC. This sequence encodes CATKTLAVKNIQYF. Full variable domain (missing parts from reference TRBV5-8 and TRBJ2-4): EAGVTQSPTHLIKTRGQQATLRCSPISGHTSVYWYQQALGLGLQFLLWYDEGEERNRGNFPPRFSGRQFPNYSSELNVNALELEDSALYLCATKTLAVKNIQYFGAGTRLSVL.

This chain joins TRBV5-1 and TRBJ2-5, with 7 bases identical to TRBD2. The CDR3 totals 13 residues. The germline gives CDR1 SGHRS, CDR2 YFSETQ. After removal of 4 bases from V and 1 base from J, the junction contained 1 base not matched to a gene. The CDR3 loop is CASSGRGQETQYF. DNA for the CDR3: TGCGCCAGCAGCGGGAGGGGCCAAGAGACCCAGTACTTC.

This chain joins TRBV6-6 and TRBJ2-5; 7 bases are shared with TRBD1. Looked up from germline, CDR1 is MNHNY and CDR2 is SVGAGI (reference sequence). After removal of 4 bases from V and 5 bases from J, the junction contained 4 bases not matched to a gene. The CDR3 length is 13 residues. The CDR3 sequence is CASSFDRVETQYF. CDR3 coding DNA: TGTGCCAGCAGTTTCGACAGGGTGGAGACCCAGTACTTC.

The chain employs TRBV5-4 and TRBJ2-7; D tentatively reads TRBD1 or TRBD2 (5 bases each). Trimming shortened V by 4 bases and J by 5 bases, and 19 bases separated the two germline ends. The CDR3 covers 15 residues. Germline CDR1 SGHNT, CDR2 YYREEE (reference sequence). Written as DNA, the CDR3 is TGTGCCAGCAGCGCCCGGGACGGCTATTCGAACGAGCAGTACTTC. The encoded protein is CASSARDGYSNEQYF.

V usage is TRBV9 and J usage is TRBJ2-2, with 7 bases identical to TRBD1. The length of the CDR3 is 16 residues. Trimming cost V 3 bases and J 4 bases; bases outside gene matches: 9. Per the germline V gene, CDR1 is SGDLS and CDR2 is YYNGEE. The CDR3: CASSEIGGAGTGELFF. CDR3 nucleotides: TGTGCCAGCAGCGAAATAGGGGGCGCCGGCACCGGGGAGCTGTTTTTT.